This is a list of T cell receptor beta chains from one sample in a study of OX40 agonist ivuxolimab in advanced cancers. TCRdb's table, derived via immunoSEQ multiplex PCR, lists solely in-frame clones and lacks some. Altogether 65,000 to 80,000 clones are present, roughly 92% being singletons, with the ten largest covering roughly 2.2%. Sequenced here: CD4+ or CD8+ T cells sorted from blood, sampled in a trial of the OX40 agonist ivuxolimab. The receptors come from an adult with an advanced solid tumor such as melanoma, head and neck, liver or kidney cancer. Each CDR3 is given without its conserved first and last residue.

TRBV28,ASRGFGQETQY
TRBV6-1,ASSEAVYREGQH
TRBV5-1,ASSSNPGPPAGNTIY
TRBV7-8,ASSFGPIGNQPQH
TRBV5-1,ASSLLEQGNTGELF
TRBV30,AWRQGTYNSPLH
TRBV11-3,ASSPRWTRTDTQY
TRBV27,ASSFRWAGTDTQY
TRBV2,ASSEQGTNTEAF
TRBV15,ATSKGGQSNNYGYT
TRBV19,ASSIVAGQPQH